Sequencing of this T cell receptor beta chain was carried out in a study of OX40 agonist ivuxolimab in advanced cancers. Data came from immunoSEQ multiplex PCR; TCRdb stores just in-frame clones and leaves some out. The table has tens of thousands of clones, around nine tenths seen once. General observations from the study: Antigen specificity remained undetermined for the expanded peripheral T cells.

CDR1 SGDLS and CDR2 YYNGEE come from the germline V gene. CDR3 length: 15 amino acids. V shed 2 bases and J 2 bases; nucleotides not matched to a gene: 6. As concerns this clone: What it binds is unknown.

Patients with a history of autoimmune disease or on systemic immunosuppression were excluded. Blood was sampled at baseline, cycle 4 day 1, and cycle 7 day 1. The sample in question was CD4+ or CD8+ T cells sorted from blood, obtained in a trial of the OX40 agonist ivuxolimab. This chain links TRBV9 with TRBJ2-7; 8 positions agree with TRBD2. The sequence came from an adult with an advanced solid tumor such as melanoma, head and neck, liver or kidney cancer. CDR3 bases: TGTGCCAGCAGCGTCATGGCGGGAGGTACCTACGAGCAGTACTTC. Translated: CASSVMAGGTYEQYF.